The T cell receptor (beta chain) under discussion was sequenced for a study of cytomegalovirus exposure and HLA in healthy donors. Study-wide results and caveats: Whilst most TCR sequences proved rare, a subset of public TCRs occurred across many donors. Some TCR beta chains (more than 150 of them) were listed as cytomegalovirus-associated.

PCR amplification relied on 60 Vbeta primers (plus 13 Jbeta primers). TCRdb's copy holds only in-frame clones and misses some; the assay was immunoSEQ multiplex PCR. The sample gives roughly 69,000 clones, around 66% of which show up once; 11% to 15% is in the top ten. Only a few counts were recorded for this clone. Its antigen is currently unknown. V shed 1 base and J 0 bases; nucleotides not matched to a gene: 3. This CDR3 has 15 residues. Germline V gives CDR1 SGDLS, CDR2 YYNGEE. The receptor comes from a male donor in good health and CMV-seropositive. The specimen sequenced was PBMCs. The chain couples TRBV9 to TRBJ2-7; 8 bases agree with TRBD2. CDR3 in DNA: TGTGCCAGCAGCGTATTACTAGCGGACTCCTACGAGCAGTACTTC. This encodes CASSVLLADSYEQYF.